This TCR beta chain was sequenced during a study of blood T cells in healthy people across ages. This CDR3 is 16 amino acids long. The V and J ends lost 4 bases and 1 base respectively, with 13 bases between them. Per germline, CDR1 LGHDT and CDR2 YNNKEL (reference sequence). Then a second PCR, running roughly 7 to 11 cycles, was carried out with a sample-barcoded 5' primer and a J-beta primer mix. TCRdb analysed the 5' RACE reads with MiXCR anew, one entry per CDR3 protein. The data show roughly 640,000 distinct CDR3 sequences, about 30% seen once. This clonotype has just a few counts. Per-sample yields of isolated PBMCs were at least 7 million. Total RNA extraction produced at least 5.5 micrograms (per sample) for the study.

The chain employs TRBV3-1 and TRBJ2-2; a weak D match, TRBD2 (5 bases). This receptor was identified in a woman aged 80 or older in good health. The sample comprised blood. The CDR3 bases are TGTGCCAGCAGCCCGGTGGGGAGCGGGAACACCGGGGAGCTGTTTTTT. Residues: CASSPVGSGNTGELFF.